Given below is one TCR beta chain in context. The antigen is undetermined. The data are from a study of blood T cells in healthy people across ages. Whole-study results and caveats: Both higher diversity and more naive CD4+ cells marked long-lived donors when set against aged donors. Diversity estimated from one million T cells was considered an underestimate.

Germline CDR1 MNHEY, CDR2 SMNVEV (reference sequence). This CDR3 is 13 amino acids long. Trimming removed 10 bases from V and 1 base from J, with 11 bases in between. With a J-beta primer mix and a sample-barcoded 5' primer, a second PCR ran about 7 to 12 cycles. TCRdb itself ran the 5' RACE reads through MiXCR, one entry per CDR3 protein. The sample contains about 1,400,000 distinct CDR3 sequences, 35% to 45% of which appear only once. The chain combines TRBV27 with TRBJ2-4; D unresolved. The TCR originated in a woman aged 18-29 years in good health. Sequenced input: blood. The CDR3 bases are TGTGCCATCTCACTCGGGGCCAAAAACATTCAGTACTTC. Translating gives CAISLGAKNIQYF.